One and the same sample provided the 10 T cell receptor beta chains below, sequenced in a study of metastatic and nonmetastatic thyroid tumors. TCRdb re-analyzed the PCR reads through MiXCR. Here the sample spans approximately 17,000 clones, 25% to 30% being singletons. All patients were treatment-naive before thyroid surgery. Sequences were obtained from adjacent normal tissue. All receptors derive from a female donor with papillary thyroid cancer or a benign thyroid nodule (not recorded which). Some clones in this sample may be carry-over from other donors' samples.

The chain is built from TRBV30 and TRBJ1-1; D possibly corresponds to TRBD1 (6 bases). Germline CDR1 reads GTSNPN; CDR2 reads SVGIG (reference sequence). Deletions cut 4 bases from V and 1 base from J, with 7 bases between. The CDR3 has 12 residues. Here the CDR3 DNA reads TGTGCCTGGAACAGGGCGAACACTGAAGCTTTCTTT. Translating it yields CAWNRANTEAFF.

This clone turned up a few times. This chain uses TRBV7-3 with TRBJ2-1, with D uncertain. The germline V gene encodes CDR1 SGHTA and CDR2 FQGTGA. Trimming cost V 5 bases and J 4 bases, with 15 bases left between them. The CDR3 extends over 15 amino acids. DNA of the CDR3: TGTGCCAGCAGCCTCAAACCCACTGCTTACAATGAGCAGTTCTTC. It codes for CASSLKPTAYNEQFF.

This chain joins TRBV6-5 and TRBJ2-7, with TRBD1 as a possible D gene (6 bases). V was shortened by 2 bases and J by 2 bases, with 22 bases between the two germline ends. The CDR3 spans 18 residues. Germline loops: CDR1 MNHEY, CDR2 SVGAGI. CDR3 loop: CASSYPDSANYATYEQYF. The CDR3 DNA reads TGTGCCAGCAGTTACCCGGACAGTGCGAACTATGCTACCTACGAGCAGTACTTC.

The V and J genes are TRBV11-2 and TRBJ1-5; tentative D call: TRBD1 (5 bases). Germline CDR1 and CDR2: SGHAT and FQNNGV. The CDR3 is made up of 14 amino acids. The V end lost 5 bases, the J end lost 1 base, and 9 bases lay between the germline ends. CDR3 nucleotide sequence: TGTGCCAGCAGCCGGGCAGGGAGCAATCAGCCCCAGCATTTT. This translates into CASSRAGSNQPQHF.

This rearrangement joins TRBV7-8 to TRBJ2-2; D is unresolved. The CDR3 is 16 residues long. Germline V CDR1 and CDR2: SGHVS, FQNEAQ. The V end was cut by 4 bases, the J end by 6 bases, with 18 bases between. The CDR3 region is CASSSPVSFRPGELFF. As DNA, the CDR3 is TGTGCCAGCAGCTCCCCGGTTTCGTTTAGGCCCGGGGAGCTGTTTTTT.

The gene calls are TRBV27 and TRBJ2-2, with TRBD2 as a possible D gene (5 bases). Germline CDR1 reads MNHEY; CDR2 reads SMNVEV (reference sequence). The CDR3 totals 14 residues. Trimming took off 1 base at V and 4 bases at J, with 7 bases between the two ends. In nucleotides, the CDR3 is TGTGCCAGCAGTTTATTAGGGAGCACCGGGGAGCTGTTTTTT. Its protein is CASSLLGSTGELFF.

This clone was found a few times. V gene TRBV10-2 combines with J gene TRBJ2-7, with D perhaps given as TRBD1 or TRBD2 (5 bases each). The CDR3 is 10 residues long. Germline V gene sequence: CDR1 WSHSY, CDR2 SAAADI. The V end was cut by 6 bases, the J end by 6 bases, with 6 bases between. The CDR3 nucleotides read TGCGCCAGCAGGGGGACCGAGCAGTACTTC. It translates to CASRGTEQYF.

About this clone: Sequence at one end of the junction differs from germline and may be a read error. This chain links TRBV11-2 with TRBJ2-1, with TRBD2 matching 13 bases. The CDR3 length is 17 residues. Germline lookup yields CDR1 SGHAT and CDR2 FQNNGV. CDR3 nucleotide sequence: TGTGCCAGCAGCGGAATGTGGACTAGCGGGAGTAGAAATGAGCAGCTCTTC. This translates into CASSGMWTSGSRNEQLF.

The V call is TRBV6-1, the J call TRBJ2-2; perhaps TRBD1 as D (5 bases). Germline V gene lookup returns CDR1 MNHNS and CDR2 SASEGT. With 5 bases removed from V and 3 bases from J, the gap between germline ends came to 16 bases. The CDR3 is 16 residues long. CDR3 in DNA: TGTGCCAGCAGTCCAGACAAGGGGCACCACACCGGGGAGCTGTTTTTT. Encoded protein: CASSPDKGHHTGELFF.

The genes are TRBV28 and TRBJ2-3; D perhaps matches TRBD2 (5 bases). CDR3 length: 12 amino acids. Trimming left V 8 bases short and J 0 bases short, with 6 bases between. In germline, CDR1 is MDHEN, CDR2 SYDVKM. DNA for the CDR3: TGTGCCAGCGGACTCAGCACAGATACGCAGTATTTT. Translated, it gives CASGLSTDTQYF.